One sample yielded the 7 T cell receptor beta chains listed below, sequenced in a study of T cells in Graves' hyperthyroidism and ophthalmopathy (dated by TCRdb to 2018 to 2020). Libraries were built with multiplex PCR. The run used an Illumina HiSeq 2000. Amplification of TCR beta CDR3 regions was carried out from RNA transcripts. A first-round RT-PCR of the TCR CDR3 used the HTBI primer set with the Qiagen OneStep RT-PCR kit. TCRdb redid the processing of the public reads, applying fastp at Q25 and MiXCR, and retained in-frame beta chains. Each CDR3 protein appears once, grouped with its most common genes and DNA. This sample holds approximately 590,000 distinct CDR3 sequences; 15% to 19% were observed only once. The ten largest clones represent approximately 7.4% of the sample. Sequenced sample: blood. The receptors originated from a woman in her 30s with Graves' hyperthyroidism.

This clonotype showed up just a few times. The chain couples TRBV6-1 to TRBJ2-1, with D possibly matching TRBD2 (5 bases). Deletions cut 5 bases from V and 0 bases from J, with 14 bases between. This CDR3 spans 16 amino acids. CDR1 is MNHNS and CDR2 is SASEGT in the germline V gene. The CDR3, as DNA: TGTGCCAGCAGTTACAATTCGGGGAGCTCCTACAATGAGCAGTTCTTC. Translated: CASSYNSGSSYNEQFF.

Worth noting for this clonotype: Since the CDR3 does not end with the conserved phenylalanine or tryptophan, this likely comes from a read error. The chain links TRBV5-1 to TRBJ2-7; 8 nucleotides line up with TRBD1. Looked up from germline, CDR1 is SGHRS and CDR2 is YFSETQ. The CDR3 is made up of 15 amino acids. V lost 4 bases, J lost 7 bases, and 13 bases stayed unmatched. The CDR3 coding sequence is TGCGCCAGCAGCGTCGGACAGGGTTCGTCGGGGGAGCAGTACCTC. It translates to CASSVGQGSSGEQYL.

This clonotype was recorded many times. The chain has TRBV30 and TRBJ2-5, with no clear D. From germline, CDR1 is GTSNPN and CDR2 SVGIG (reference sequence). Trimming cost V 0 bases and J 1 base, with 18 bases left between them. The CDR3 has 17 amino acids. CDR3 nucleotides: TGTGCCTGGAGTGTACGTGGGCAGTGGGCCCTCCAAGAGACCCAGTACTTC. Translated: CAWSVRGQWALQETQYF.

The chain's CDR3 is CSAAQTELVPLPGELFF. The CDR3 nucleotides read TGCAGTGCTGCTCAGACAGAGTTGGTCCCCCTCCCCGGGGAGCTGTTTTTT. V and J are TRBV20-1 and TRBJ2-2, with TRBD1 as a possible D gene (5 bases). V was trimmed by 5 bases and J by 6 bases, leaving 25 bases between them. CDR1 DFQATT and CDR2 SNEGSKA come from the germline V gene (reference sequence). This CDR3 spans 17 amino acids.

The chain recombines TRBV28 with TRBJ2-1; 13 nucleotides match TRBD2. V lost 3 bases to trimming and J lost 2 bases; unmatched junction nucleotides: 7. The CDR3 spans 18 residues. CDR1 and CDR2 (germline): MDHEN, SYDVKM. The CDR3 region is CASSFGLAGDRAYNEQFF. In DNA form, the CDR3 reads TGTGCCAGCAGTTTCGGACTAGCGGGAGACCGGGCCTACAATGAGCAGTTCTTC.

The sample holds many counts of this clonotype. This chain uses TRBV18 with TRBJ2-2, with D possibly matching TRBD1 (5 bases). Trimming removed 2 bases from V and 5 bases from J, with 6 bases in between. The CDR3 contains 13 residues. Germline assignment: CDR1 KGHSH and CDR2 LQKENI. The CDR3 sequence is CASSPSGTGELFF. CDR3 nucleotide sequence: TGTGCCAGCTCACCATCAGGGACCGGGGAGCTGTTTTTT. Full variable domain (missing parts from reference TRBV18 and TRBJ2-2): NAGVMQNPRHLVRRRGQEARLRCSPMKGHSHVYWYRQLPEEGLKFMVYLQKENIIDESGMPKERFSAEFPKEGPSILRIQQVVRGDSAAYFCASSPSGTGELFFGEGSRLTVL.

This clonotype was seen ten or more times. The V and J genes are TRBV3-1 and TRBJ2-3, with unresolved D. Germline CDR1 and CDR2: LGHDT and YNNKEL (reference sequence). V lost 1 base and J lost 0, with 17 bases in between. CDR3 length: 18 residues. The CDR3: CASSQVVAPSDSTDTQYF. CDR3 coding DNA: TGTGCCAGCAGCCAAGTCGTTGCGCCTTCCGATAGCACAGATACGCAGTATTTT.